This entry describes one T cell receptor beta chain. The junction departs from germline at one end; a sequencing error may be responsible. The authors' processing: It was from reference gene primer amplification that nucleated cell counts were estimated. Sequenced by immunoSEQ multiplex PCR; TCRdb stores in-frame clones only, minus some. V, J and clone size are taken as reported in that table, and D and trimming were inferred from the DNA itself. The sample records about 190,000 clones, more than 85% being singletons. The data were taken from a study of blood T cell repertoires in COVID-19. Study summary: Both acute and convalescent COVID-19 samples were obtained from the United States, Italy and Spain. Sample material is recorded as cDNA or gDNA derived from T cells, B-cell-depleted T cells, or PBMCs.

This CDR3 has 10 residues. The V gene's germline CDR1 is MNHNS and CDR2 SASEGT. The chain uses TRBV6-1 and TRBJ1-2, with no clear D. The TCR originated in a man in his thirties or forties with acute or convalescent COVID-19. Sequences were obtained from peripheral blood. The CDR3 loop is CASREESIHF. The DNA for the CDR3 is TGTGCCAGCAGGGAAGAGAGCATCCACTTC.